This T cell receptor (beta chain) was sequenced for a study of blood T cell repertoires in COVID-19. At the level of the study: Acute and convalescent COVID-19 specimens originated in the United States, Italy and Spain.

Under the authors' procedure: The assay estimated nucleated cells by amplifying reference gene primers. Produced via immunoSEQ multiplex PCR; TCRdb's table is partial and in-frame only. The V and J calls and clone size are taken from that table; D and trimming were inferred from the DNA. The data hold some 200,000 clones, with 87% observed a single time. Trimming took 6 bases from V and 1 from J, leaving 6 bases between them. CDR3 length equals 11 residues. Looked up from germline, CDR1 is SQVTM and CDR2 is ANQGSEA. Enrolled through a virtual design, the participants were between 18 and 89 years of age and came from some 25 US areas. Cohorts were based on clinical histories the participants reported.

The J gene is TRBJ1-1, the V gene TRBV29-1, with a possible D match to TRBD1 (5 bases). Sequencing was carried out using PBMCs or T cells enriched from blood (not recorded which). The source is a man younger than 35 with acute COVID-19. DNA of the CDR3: TGCAGCGTACAGGAGAACACTGAAGCTTTCTTT. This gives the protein CSVQENTEAFF.